Below, one T cell receptor (beta chain) is given with its context. This sample is drawn from a study of OX40 agonist ivuxolimab in advanced cancers. Using immunoSEQ multiplex PCR, the repertoire was profiled, and TCRdb retains in-frame clones only, with some absent. The sample yields some 60,000 clones, 91% seen once. Looked up from germline, CDR1 is GTSNPN and CDR2 is SVGIG (reference sequence). V lost 1 base and J lost 0; bases outside the gene matches: 9. The CDR3 is 17 amino acids. J is TRBJ1-1 and V is TRBV30; 9 bases match TRBD1. The receptor comes from an adult with an advanced solid tumor such as melanoma, head and neck, liver or kidney cancer. The sample here was CD4+ or CD8+ T cells sorted from blood, taken in a trial of the OX40 agonist ivuxolimab. In DNA, the CDR3 is TGTGCCTGGAGTGGAGTGACAGGGGGAACTATGAACACTGAAGCTTTCTTT. Encoded protein: CAWSGVTGGTMNTEAFF.